This TCR beta chain was recovered during a study of blood T cell repertoires in COVID-19. Study at large: Collection of acute and convalescent COVID-19 samples took place in the United States, Italy and Spain. The cDNA or gDNA used as material had been derived from T cells, B-cell-depleted T cells, or PBMCs.

Authors' data handling: For nucleated cells, counts were estimated from reference gene primer amplification. Generated by immunoSEQ multiplex PCR, the TCRdb table keeps only in-frame clones and is missing some. That table supplies the V and J calls and clone size; D and trimming were determined from the DNA. The sample lists some 150,000 clones; roughly nine tenths were seen once. V was shortened by 1 base and J by 2 bases, with 9 bases between the two germline ends. Germline V CDR1 and CDR2: SGHAT, FQNNGV. This CDR3 is 15 amino acids long. The chain combines TRBV11-2 with TRBJ1-5; maybe TRBD1 (6 bases). The TCR originated in a woman aged 55-69 years with active or convalescent COVID-19. The sample consisted of peripheral blood. CDR3 DNA: TGTGCCAGCAGCTTAGGGTCAGGGGGCAATCAGCCCCAGCATTTT. Protein: CASSLGSGGNQPQHF.